This TCR beta chain appears in the sequencing data of a study of blood T cell repertoires in COVID-19 (dated by TCRdb to 2018 to 2020). Regarding the study in general: Samples from collaborators originated in the United States, Italy and Spain and spanned both the acute and convalescent phases of COVID-19. The material from the prospective study consisted of cDNA or gDNA derived from T cells, B-cell-depleted T cells, or PBMCs. Deeply sampled blood TCRbeta repertoires from subjects exposed to, actively infected with, or recovered from COVID-19 were included in the dataset. The repertoires were released in a freely available public database meant as a resource for research on the immune response to SARS-CoV-2. Samples were obtained from the ongoing ImmuneRACE study (first 160 participants) and from about 1,300 subjects provided by 6 global collaborators. Nearly every sample came with metadata listing a de-identified subject ID, COVID-19 status, age in years and sex. Where HLA class I and class II types were available, the types were taken from metadata supplied by the sample provider, not from assay-based typing. Broad study findings and their caveats: The quantity of clinical and demographic metadata differed by source and by participant and was supplied without curation.

TCRbeta CDR3 regions were amplified from genomic DNA by means of the immunoSEQ Assay, a bias-controlled multiplex PCR. The source study handled its data this way. The number of nucleated cells in each sample was estimated from the amplification of reference gene primers within the assay. To quantify the absolute abundance of each unique TCRbeta CDR3 rearrangement, sequence reads were collapsed and filtered. For each sample, productive Simpson clonality was calculated as the square root of Simpson's diversity index across productive rearrangements. TCRdb took this table from immuneACCESS and kept in-frame rearrangements with V and J called. Such tables lack part of the clones; where checked against another copy, unresolved V genes explain under half of the gap, and the rest is unexplained. V, J and clone size were drawn from that table, and D and trimming were deduced from the DNA. The table for this sample lists about 190,000 clones; less than 85% of them were counted only once. The top ten clonotypes cover 3.2% of the sample.

Here V drops 5 bases and J drops 3 bases, and the junction holds 8 bases not matched to any gene. Spanning cysteine to phenylalanine, the CDR3 consists of 14 amino acids. The sequence is cut down to CDR3 DNA, 42 bases in frame from base 1. The germline V gene (reference sequence) supplies CDR1 SGHNT and CDR2 YYREEE. The sample holds a few counts of this clone. Its recognized antigen is unknown. No base-level quality is on record; no much larger clone is a single base apart. Participants in the prospective study were aged about 18 to 100 years, lived in about two dozen United States geographic areas, and enrolled through a virtual design. To assign participants to cohorts, the prospective study relied on clinical history that participants themselves reported in a screening survey and a study questionnaire. ImmuneRACE Cohort 3 recovered participants were defined by two consecutive negative NP/OP PCR tests, healthcare professional clearance, or symptom resolution. Mobile phlebotomists in the prospective study collected whole blood, serum and a nasopharyngeal or oropharyngeal swab from every participant. Additional blood draws and questionnaires over an approximately 2-month period could optionally be provided by prospective study participants. Blood samples from the prospective study were shipped frozen or at room temperature prior to DNA extraction.

Input material: PBMCs or T cells enriched from blood (not recorded which). The sequence is built from TRBV5-4 and TRBJ2-7, and TRBD2 aligns with 7 junction nucleotides. The TCR sequence derives from a woman in her 30s who had recovered from COVID-19. The CDR3 here reads CASRKSGTGYEQYF. The sequenced DNA: TGTGCCAGCAGGAAGAGCGGGACGGGCTACGAGCAGTACTTC. Full variable domain (CDR3 extended with the reference TRBV5-4 and TRBJ2-7 proteins): ETGVTQSPTHLIKTRGQQVTLRCSSQSGHNTVSWYQQALGQGPQFIFQYYREEENGRGNFPPRFSGLQFPNYSSELNVNALELDDSALYLCASRKSGTGYEQYFGPGTRLTVT.